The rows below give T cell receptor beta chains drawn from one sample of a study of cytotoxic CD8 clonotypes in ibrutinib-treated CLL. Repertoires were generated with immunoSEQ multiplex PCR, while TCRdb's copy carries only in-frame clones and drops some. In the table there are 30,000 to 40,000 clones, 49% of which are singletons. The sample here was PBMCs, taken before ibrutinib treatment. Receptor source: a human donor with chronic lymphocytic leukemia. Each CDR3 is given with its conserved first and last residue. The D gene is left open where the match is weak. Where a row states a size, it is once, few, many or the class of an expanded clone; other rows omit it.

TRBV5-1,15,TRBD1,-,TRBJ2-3,TGCGCCAGCAGCTTCGGACAGGGGTTAACAGATACGCAGTATTTT,CASSFGQGLTDTQYF
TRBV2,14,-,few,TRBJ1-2,TGTGCCAGCAGTGAAAACCCGATTTTCTATGGCTACACCTTC,CASSENPIFYGYTF
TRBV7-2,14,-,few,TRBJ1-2,TGTGCCAGCAGCGCCCAGACAGTGACCTATGGCTACACCTTC,CASSAQTVTYGYTF
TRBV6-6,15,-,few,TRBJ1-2,TGTGCCAGCAGTTACGAAGCCAGATCTGGTTATGGCTACACCTTC,CASSYEARSGYGYTF
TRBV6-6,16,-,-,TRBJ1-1,TGTGCCAGCAGTTACTCCGGGCCGGGGGGGTACACTGAAGCTTTCTTT,CASSYSGPGGYTEAFF
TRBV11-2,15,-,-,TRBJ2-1,TGTGCCAGCAGCTTAGTGGACAGCTCCTACAATGAGCAGTTCTTC,CASSLVDSSYNEQFF
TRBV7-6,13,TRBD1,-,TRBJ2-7,TGTGCCAGCAGCTCCTGGACAGGGAACGAGCAGTACTTC,CASSSWTGNEQYF
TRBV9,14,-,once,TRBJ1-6,TGTGCCAGCAGGTCGAGCTCCTATAATTCACCCCTCCACTTT,CASRSSSYNSPLHF
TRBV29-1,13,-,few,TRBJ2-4,TGCAGCGTTTTTACGGTAGCCAAAAACATTCAGTACTTC,CSVFTVAKNIQYF
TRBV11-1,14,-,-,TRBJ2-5,TGTGCCAGCAGCTTAATATGGTCGGTGGAGACCCAGTACTTC,CASSLIWSVETQYF
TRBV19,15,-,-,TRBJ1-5,TGTGCCAGTAGTATACAAGTTAGGAGTACTCAGCCCCAGCATTTT,CASSIQVRSTQPQHF
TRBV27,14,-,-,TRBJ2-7,TGTGCCAGCAGGTGGGACGGGCTTACCTACGAGCAGTACTTC,CASRWDGLTYEQYF
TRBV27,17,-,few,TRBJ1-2,TGTGCCAGCAGTTTATTCATCGGGGGCGCGGGCCCCAGGGGCTACACCTTC,CASSLFIGGAGPRGYTF
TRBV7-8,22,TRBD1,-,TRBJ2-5,TGTGCCAGCAGCTCCCGTCGGGCCATAATGGGGACAGGGAGTATGTCCCAAGAGACCCAGTACTTC,CASSSRRAIMGTGSMSQETQYF
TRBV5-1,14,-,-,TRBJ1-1,TGCGCCAGCAGCTTGAGTATCCCGAACACTGAAGCTTTCTTT,CASSLSIPNTEAFF
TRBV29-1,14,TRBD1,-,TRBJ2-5,TGCAGCGCCGACGGGACAGAGAAGCAAGAGACCCAGTACTTC,CSADGTEKQETQYF
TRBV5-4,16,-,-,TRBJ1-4,TGTGCCAGCAGCGTTGATTTGGACAGAGATAATGAAAAACTGTTTTTT,CASSVDLDRDNEKLFF
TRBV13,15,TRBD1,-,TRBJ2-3,TGTGCCAGCAGCTTAGGGGGACAGATCCCGGGTACGCAGTATTTT,CASSLGGQIPGTQYF
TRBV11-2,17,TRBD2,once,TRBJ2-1,TGTGCCAGCAGCTTAGATCAGGGACTAGCGGTCTACAATGAGCAGTTCTTC,CASSLDQGLAVYNEQFF
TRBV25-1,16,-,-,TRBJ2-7,TGTGCCAGCCCCCTACGCACAGGGAGGTGGACCTACGAGCAGTACTTC,CASPLRTGRWTYEQYF
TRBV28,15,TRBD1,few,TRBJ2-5,TGTGCCAGCAGTCTCCCCCAGGGGGCGCGGGAGACCCAGTACTTC,CASSLPQGARETQYF
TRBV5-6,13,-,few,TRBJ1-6,TGTGCCAGCAGCTCCACACAGGGAACACCCCTCCACTTT,CASSSTQGTPLHF
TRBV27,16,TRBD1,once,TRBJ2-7,TGTGCCAGCAGTCACAATCGGGACAGAAGCTCCTACGAGCAGTACTTC,CASSHNRDRSSYEQYF
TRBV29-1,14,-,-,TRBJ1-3,TGCAGCGTTGAAACAGGGTCAACTGGAAACACCATATATTTT,CSVETGSTGNTIYF
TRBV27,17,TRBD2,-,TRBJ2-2,TGTGCCAGCAGTTTCATCGGACTAGCGGGGGCAACCGGGGAGCTGTTTTTT,CASSFIGLAGATGELFF
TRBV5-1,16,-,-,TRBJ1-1,TGCGCCAGCAGCTCCCCGGACGTAGGGTCGAACACTGAAGCTTTCTTT,CASSSPDVGSNTEAFF